A selection of T cell receptor beta chains follows, all from one sample in a study of CD8+CD57+ T cells in acquired aplastic anemia. TCRdb used MiXCR to reprocess the reads, holding one entry per CDR3 protein. The sample holds more than 150,000 distinct CDR3 sequences, 48% seen once. Sequenced input: sorted CD4+, CD8+, or CD8+CD57+ T cells (not recorded which) from PBMCs. Every receptor here comes from a human donor with aplastic anemia. The CDR3 runs from the conserved cysteine through the conserved F or W. The order of the fields is J gene, V gene, D gene, clone size, CDR3 DNA, CDR3 protein. The D gene is left open where the match is weak. Only some rows state a clone size, as once, few, many or a class for expanded clones.

TRBJ2-7 | TRBV27 | TRBD2 | many | TGTGCCAGCAGCGGACTAGCGGGAGGTTACGAGCAGTACTTC | CASSGLAGGYEQYF
TRBJ2-3 | TRBV12-5 | TRBD2 | few | TGTGCTAGTGGCGGACTAGCGGGAGGATCTTTCACAGATACGCAGTATTTT | CASGGLAGGSFTDTQYF
TRBJ2-6 | TRBV5-1 | - | - | TGCGCCAGCAGACCAAGGGGGGCCGGGGCCAACGTCCTGACTTTC | CASRPRGAGANVLTF
TRBJ2-2 | TRBV2 | - | - | TGTGCCAGCAGCTTGGGGACTCTGAACACCGGGGAGCTGTTTTTT | CASSLGTLNTGELFF
TRBJ2-7 | TRBV5-8 | TRBD1 | many | TGTGCCAGCAGATCCGGGACAGTTTACGAGCAGTACTTC | CASRSGTVYEQYF
TRBJ1-2 | TRBV2 | - | - | TGTGCCAGCAGTGAAGGTCAGAACTATGGCTACACCTTC | CASSEGQNYGYTF
TRBJ2-7 | TRBV2 | - | - | TGTGCCAGCAGCTTGGGATTGTCCGTTTCCTACGAGCAGTACTTC | CASSLGLSVSYEQYF
TRBJ2-5 | TRBV19 | - | few | TGTGCCAGTAGTATAGGAAGGGGGGAGACCCAGTACTTC | CASSIGRGETQYF
TRBJ2-7 | TRBV5-1 | - | - | TGCGCCAGCAGCCTTGCTGGCGGTGGCTCCTACGAGCAGTACTTC | CASSLAGGGSYEQYF
TRBJ1-1 | TRBV9 | TRBD1 | - | TGTGCCAGCGCTCCTACAGGGGCCAACACTGAAGCTTTCTTT | CASAPTGANTEAFF
TRBJ2-7 | TRBV2 | TRBD1 | once | TGTGCCAGCAGCGAAAGGGGACAGGGGGACGAGCAGTACTTC | CASSERGQGDEQYF
TRBJ1-4 | TRBV15 | TRBD1 | many | TGTGCCACAGCTCCCGGGACAGGGGGTCGGAAACTGTTTTTT | CATAPGTGGRKLFF
TRBJ2-2 | TRBV20-1 | - | - | TGCAGTGCTAGACTTAAACAACGGAATCCCGGGGAGCTGTTTTTT | CSARLKQRNPGELFF
TRBJ2-7 | TRBV24-1 | - | few | TGTGCCACCAGTGACCACGCTTGGGGCGAGCAGTACTTC | CATSDHAWGEQYF
TRBJ2-7 | TRBV20-1 | - | - | TGCAGTGCTAGGCCGGGGCAGTGGGACGTTTCTGGGCAGTACTTC | CSARPGQWDVSGQYF
TRBJ1-1 | TRBV7-3 | - | many | TGTGCCAGCAGCTTAGCAGGAAACACTGAAGCTTTCTTT | CASSLAGNTEAFF
TRBJ1-2 | TRBV10-3 | - | few | TGTGCCATCAGTGAGTCGATTGGCTACACCTTC | CAISESIGYTF
TRBJ2-4 | TRBV7-3 | - | - | TGTGCCAGCAGCTTAAACCCAGGGGTAGCCAAAAACATTCAGTACTTC | CASSLNPGVAKNIQYF
TRBJ1-1 | TRBV5-1 | - | many | TGCGCCAGCAGCTTGCAGCCAGGAACGAACACTGAAGCTTTCTTT | CASSLQPGTNTEAFF
TRBJ1-6 | TRBV4-1 | - | - | TGCGCCAGCAGCCAAGAGGGACATGGGGTAACCTATAATTCACCCCTCCACTTT | CASSQEGHGVTYNSPLHF
TRBJ1-1 | TRBV7-8 | - | - | TGTGCCAGCAGCTTGAGGACAGAGCTGAACACTGAAGCTTTCTTT | CASSLRTELNTEAFF
TRBJ2-1 | TRBV5-1 | - | few | TGCGCCAGCAGCTTCCGGCAGGGGGGGTTTAATGAGCAGTTCTTC | CASSFRQGGFNEQFF
TRBJ1-5 | TRBV3-1 | TRBD1 | - | TGTGCCAGCAGCCAAGTGGGGACAGGGGATGGTGCTCAGCCCCAGCATTTT | CASSQVGTGDGAQPQHF
TRBJ2-3 | TRBV4-2 | - | - | TGTGCCAGCACCCTTTTAGTTGGAGGACCTAGCACAGATACGCAGTATTTT | CASTLLVGGPSTDTQYF
TRBJ1-1 | TRBV5-1 | TRBD1 | - | TGCGCCAGCAGCTCGAGACAGGGGGCGAGGACTGAAGCTTTCTTT | CASSSRQGARTEAFF
TRBJ1-6 | TRBV6-5 | - | - | TGTGCCAGCAGTTACTCCGGGACGTGGGGACATTCACCCCTCCACTTT | CASSYSGTWGHSPLHF
TRBJ2-3 | TRBV6-4 | TRBD2 | - | TGTGCCAGCAGTGAAGCTAGCGGGGACACAGATACGCAGTATTTT | CASSEASGDTDTQYF
TRBJ2-6 | TRBV7-3 | - | - | TGTGCCAGCAGTCGGACTGTAAGCTCTGGGGCCAACGTCCTGACTTTC | CASSRTVSSGANVLTF